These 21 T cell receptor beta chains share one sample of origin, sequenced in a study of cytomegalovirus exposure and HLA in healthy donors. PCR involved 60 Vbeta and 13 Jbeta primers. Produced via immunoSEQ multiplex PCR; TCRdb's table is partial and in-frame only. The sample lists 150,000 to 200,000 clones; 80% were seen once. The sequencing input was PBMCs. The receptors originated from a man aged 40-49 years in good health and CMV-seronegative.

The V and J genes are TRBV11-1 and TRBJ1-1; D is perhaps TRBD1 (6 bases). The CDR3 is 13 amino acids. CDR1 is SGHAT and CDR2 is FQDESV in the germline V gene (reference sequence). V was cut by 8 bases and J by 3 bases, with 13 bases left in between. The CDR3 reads CASALGGDTEAFF. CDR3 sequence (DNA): TGTGCCAGCGCCCTAGGGGGAGACACTGAAGCTTTCTTT.

CDR3 DNA: TGCAGCGTTCAGGGAGGAGAGGCAGATACGCAGTATTTT. Residues: CSVQGGEADTQYF. The V and J genes are TRBV29-1 and TRBJ2-3; D might be TRBD2 (6 bases). CDR1 and CDR2 from the germline V gene are SQVTM and ANQGSEA. V lost 5 bases and J lost 4, with 13 bases in between. CDR3 length: 13 amino acids.

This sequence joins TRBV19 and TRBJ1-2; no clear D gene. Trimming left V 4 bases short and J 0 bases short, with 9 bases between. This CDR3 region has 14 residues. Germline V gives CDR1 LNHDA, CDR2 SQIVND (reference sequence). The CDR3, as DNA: TGTGCCAGTAGTAGCCAGGCCGCTAACTATGGCTACACCTTC. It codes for CASSSQAANYGYTF.

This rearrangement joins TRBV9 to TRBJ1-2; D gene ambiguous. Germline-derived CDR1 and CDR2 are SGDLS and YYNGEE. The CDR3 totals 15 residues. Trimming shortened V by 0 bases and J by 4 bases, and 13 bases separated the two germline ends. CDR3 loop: CASSVATGNVYGYTF. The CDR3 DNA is TGTGCCAGCAGCGTAGCTACGGGGAATGTCTATGGCTACACCTTC.

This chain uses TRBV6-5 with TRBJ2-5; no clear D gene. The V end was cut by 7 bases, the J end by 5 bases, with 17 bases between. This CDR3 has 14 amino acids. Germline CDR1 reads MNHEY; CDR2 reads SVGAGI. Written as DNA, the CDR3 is TGTGCCAGCACCGCGGCCTCCGAGGTGGAGACCCAGTACTTC. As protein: CASTAASEVETQYF.

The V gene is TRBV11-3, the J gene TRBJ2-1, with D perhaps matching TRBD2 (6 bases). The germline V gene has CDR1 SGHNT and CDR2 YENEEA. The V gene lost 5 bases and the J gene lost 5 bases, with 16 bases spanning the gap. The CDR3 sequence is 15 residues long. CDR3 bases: TGTGCCAGCAGCCTATCCCGCGGGATACACAATGAGCAGTTCTTC. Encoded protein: CASSLSRGIHNEQFF.

For the CDR3, the DNA is TGTGCCAGCAGTCCCAACTTGAGCGGGACTGAAGCTTTCTTT. Translating gives CASSPNLSGTEAFF. V gene TRBV2 combines with J gene TRBJ1-1, with unresolved D. Looked up from germline, CDR1 is SNHLY and CDR2 is FYNNEI. The CDR3 loop spans 14 amino acids. V was shortened by 5 bases and J by 5 bases, with 15 bases between the two germline ends.

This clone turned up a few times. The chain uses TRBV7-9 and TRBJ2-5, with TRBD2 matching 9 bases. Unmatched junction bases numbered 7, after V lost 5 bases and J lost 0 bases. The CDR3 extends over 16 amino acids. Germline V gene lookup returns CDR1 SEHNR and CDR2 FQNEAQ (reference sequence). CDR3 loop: CASSPSLAGYQETQYF. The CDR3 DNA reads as TGTGCCAGCAGCCCTTCCCTAGCGGGATACCAAGAGACCCAGTACTTC.

The CDR3 bases are TGTGCCAGCAGTGACATAGGGGTAGACGGCTATGAGCAGTTCTTC. It encodes CASSDIGVDGYEQFF. The chain couples TRBV2 to TRBJ2-1; the D gene is possibly TRBD1 (5 bases). Germline CDR1 reads SNHLY; CDR2 reads FYNNEI. V was shortened by 3 bases and J by 8 bases, with 17 bases between the two germline ends. The CDR3 is 15 residues long.

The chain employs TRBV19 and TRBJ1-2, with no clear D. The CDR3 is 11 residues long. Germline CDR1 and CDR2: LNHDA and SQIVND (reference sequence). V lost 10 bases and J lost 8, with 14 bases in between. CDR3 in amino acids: CATGEGRGYTF. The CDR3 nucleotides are TGTGCCACCGGGGAAGGGAGGGGCTACACCTTC.

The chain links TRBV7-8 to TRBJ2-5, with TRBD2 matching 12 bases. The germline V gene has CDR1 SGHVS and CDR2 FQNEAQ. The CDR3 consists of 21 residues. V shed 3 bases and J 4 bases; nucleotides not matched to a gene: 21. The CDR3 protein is CASSFERRRTSGKVDRETQYF. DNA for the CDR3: TGTGCCAGCAGCTTTGAGCGCAGAAGGACTAGCGGGAAGGTGGATCGAGAGACCCAGTACTTC. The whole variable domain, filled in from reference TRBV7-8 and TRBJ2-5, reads GAGVSQSPRYKVAKRGQDVALRCDPISGHVSLFWYQQALGQGPEFLTYFQNEAQLDKSGLPSDRFFAERPEGSVSTLKIQRTQQEDSAVYLCASSFERRRTSGKVDRETQYFGPGTRLLVL.

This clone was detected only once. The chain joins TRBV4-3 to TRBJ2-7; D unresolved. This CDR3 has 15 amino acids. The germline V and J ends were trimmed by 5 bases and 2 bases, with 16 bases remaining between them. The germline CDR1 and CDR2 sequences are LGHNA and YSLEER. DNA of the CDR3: TGCGCCAGCAGCGTCGAGGTGAGTCAAACCTACGAGCAGTACTTC. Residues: CASSVEVSQTYEQYF.

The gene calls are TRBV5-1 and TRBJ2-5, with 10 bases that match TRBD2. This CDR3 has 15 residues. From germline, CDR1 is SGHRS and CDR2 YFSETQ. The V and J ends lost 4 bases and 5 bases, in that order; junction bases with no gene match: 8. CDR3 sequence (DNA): TGCGCCAGCAGCAGGGAGCCTAGCGGGGGTGAGACCCAGTACTTC. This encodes CASSREPSGGETQYF.

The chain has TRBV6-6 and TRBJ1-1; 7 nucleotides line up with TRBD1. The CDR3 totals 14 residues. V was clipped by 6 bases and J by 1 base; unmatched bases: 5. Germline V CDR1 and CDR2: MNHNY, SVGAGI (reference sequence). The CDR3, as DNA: TGTGCCAGCAGGGGGGACAGAAGGAACACTGAAGCTTTCTTT. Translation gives CASRGDRRNTEAFF.

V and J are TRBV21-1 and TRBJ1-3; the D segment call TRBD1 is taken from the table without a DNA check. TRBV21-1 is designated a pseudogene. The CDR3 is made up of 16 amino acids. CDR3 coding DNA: TGTGCCAGCAGCAAAGGGGGCAGACTCTCTGGAAACACCATATATTTT. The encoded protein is CASSKGGRLSGNTIYF.

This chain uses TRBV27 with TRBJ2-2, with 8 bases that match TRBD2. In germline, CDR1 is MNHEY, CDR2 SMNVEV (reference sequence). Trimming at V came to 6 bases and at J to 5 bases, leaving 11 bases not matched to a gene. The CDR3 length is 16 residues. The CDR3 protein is CASRSTAGVFTGELFF. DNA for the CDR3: TGTGCCAGCAGATCTACAGCGGGAGTATTTACCGGGGAGCTGTTTTTT.

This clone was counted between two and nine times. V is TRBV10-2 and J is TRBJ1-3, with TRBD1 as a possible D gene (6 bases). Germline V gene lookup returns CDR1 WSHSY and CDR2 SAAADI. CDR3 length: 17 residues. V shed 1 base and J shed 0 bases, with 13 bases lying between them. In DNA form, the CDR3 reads TGCGCCAGCAGTGAGTGGTGGCAGGGGTTCTCTGGAAACACCATATATTTT. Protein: CASSEWWQGFSGNTIYF.

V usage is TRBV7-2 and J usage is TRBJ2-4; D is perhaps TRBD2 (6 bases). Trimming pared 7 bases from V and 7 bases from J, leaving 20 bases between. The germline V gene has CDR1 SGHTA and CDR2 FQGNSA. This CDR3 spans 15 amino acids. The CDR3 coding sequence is TGTGCCAGCACCCCCTCTGAGGGAGGTCGGAACATTCAGTACTTC. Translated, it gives CASTPSEGGRNIQYF.

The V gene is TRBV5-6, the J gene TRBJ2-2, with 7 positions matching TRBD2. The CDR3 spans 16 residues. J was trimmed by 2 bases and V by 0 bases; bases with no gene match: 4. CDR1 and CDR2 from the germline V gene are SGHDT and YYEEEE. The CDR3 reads CASSLDGRTNTGELFF. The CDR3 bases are TGTGCCAGCAGCTTGGACGGGAGGACAAACACCGGGGAGCTGTTTTTT.

CDR3 DNA sequence: TGCGCCAGCAGCTTGGCCGGGGGATTGTCTGGAAACACCATATATTTT. Residues: CASSLAGGLSGNTIYF. The chain links TRBV5-1 to TRBJ1-3, with TRBD1 as a possible D gene (5 bases). V was cut by 0 bases and J by 1 base, with 11 bases left in between. Germline V gene data show CDR1 as SGHRS and CDR2 as YFSETQ. The CDR3 extends over 16 amino acids.

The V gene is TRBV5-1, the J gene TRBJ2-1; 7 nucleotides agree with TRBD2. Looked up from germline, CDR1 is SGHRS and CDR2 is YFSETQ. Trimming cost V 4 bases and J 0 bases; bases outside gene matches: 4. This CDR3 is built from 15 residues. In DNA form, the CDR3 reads TGCGCCAGCAGCGAAGGACTAGGCTCCTACAATGAGCAGTTCTTC. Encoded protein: CASSEGLGSYNEQFF.